The source of this T cell receptor beta chain is a study of OX40 agonist ivuxolimab in advanced cancers. About the study: In three patients, partial responses were observed, one with hepatocellular carcinoma and two with cutaneous melanoma.

Measured with immunoSEQ multiplex PCR; TCRdb has only the in-frame clones, and not every one. Among fewer than 20,000 clones listed, roughly 92% were seen once. Germline CDR1 and CDR2: SGDLS and YYNGEE. V lost 3 bases, J lost 3 bases, and 5 bases stayed unmatched. The CDR3 is made up of 17 amino acids. The sample consisted of CD4+ or CD8+ T cells sorted from blood, taken in a trial of the OX40 agonist ivuxolimab. The chain employs TRBV9 and TRBJ2-5, with 16 bases matching TRBD2. This sequence originates from an adult with an advanced solid tumor such as melanoma, head and neck, liver or kidney cancer. CDR3 nucleotides: TGTGCCAGCAGCGACGGGACTAGCGGGGGGGTAGAAGAGACCCAGTACTTC. Translated: CASSDGTSGGVEETQYF.